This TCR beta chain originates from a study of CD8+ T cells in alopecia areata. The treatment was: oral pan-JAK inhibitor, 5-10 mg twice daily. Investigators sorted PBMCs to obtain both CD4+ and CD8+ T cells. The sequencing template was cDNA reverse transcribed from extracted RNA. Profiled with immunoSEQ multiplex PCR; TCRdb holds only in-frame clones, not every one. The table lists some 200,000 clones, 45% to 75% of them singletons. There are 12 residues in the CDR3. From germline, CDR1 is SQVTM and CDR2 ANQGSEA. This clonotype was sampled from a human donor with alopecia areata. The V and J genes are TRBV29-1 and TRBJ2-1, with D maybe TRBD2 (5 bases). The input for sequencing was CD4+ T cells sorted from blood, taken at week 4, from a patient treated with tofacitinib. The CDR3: CMAGWSYNEQFF. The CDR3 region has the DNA TGCATGGCGGGTTGGTCCTACAATGAGCAGTTCTTC.